This TCR beta chain was found in a study of control samples from healthy donors and cancer patients. This CDR3 is 15 amino acids long. CDR1 is WSHSY and CDR2 is SAAADI in the germline V gene. With 6 bases removed from V and 3 bases from J, the gap between germline ends came to 16 bases. Data came from immunoSEQ multiplex PCR; TCRdb stores just in-frame clones and leaves some out. The table includes approximately 94,000 clones, approximately 89% detected once. The source of this sequence is a woman between 25 and 40 years old in good health. The chain recombines TRBV10-2 with TRBJ2-3, with a tentative D call TRBD2 (6 bases). Sequences were obtained from blood. In DNA, the CDR3 is TGCGCCAGCAGACCAACGGGAGAGGTGACAGATACGCAGTATTTT. Translating gives CASRPTGEVTDTQYF.